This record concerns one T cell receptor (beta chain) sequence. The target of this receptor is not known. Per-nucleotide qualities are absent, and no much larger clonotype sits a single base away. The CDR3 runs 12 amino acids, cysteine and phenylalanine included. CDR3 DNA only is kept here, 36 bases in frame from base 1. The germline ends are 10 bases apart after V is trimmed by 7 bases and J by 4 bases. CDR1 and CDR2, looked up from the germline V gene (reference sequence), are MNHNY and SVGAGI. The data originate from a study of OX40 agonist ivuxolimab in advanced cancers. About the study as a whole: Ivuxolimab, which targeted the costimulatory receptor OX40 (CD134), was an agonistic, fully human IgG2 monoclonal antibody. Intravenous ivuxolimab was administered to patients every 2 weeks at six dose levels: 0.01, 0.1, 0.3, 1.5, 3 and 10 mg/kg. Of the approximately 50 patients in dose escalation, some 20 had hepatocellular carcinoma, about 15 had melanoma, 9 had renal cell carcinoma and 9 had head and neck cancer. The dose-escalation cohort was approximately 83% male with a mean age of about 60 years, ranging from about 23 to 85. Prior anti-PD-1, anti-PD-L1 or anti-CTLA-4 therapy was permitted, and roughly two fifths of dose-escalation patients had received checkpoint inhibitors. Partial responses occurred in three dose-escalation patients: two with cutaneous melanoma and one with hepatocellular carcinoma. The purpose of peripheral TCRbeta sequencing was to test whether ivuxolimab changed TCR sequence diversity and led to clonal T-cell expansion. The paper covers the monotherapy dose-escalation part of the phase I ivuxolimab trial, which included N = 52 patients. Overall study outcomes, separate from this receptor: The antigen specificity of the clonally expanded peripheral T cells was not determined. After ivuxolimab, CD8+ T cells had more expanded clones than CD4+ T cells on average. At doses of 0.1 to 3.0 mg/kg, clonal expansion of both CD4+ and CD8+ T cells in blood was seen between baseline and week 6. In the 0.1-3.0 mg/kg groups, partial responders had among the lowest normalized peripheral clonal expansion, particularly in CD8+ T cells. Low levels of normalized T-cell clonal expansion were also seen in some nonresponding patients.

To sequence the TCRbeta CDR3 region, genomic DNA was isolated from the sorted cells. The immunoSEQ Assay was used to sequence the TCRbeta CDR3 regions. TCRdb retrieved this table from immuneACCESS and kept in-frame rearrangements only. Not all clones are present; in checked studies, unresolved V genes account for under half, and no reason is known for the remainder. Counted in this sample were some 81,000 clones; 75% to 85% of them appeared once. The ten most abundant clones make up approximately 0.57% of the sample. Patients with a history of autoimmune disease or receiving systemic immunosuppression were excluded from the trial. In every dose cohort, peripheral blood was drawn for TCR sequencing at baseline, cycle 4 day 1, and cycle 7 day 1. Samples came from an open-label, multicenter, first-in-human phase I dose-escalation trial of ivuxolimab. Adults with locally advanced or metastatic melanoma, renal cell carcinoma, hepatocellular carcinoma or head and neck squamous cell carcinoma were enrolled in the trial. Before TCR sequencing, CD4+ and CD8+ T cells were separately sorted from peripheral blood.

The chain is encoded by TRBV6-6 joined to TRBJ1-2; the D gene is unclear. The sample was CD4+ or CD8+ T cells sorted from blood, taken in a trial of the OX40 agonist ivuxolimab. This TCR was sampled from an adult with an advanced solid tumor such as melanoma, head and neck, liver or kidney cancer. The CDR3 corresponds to CASNGVVYGYTF. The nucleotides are TGTGCCAGCAATGGGGTGGTCTATGGCTACACCTTC.